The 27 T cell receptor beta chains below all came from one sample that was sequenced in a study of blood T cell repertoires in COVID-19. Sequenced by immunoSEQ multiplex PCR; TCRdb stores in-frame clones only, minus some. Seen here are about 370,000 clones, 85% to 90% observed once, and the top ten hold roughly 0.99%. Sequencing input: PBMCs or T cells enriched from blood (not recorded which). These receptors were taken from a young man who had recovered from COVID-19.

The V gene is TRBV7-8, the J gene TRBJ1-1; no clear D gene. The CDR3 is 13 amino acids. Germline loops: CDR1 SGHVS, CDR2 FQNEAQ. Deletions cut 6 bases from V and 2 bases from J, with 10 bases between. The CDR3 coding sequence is TGTGCCAGCAGGCGGACTGTTAACACTGAAGCTTTCTTT. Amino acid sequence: CASRRTVNTEAFF.

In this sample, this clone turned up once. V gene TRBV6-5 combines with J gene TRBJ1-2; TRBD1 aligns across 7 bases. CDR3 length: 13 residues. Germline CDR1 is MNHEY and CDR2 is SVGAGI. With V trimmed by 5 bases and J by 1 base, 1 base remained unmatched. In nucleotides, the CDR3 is TGTGCCAGCAGTAACAGGGGTAACTATGGCTACACCTTC. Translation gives CASSNRGNYGYTF.

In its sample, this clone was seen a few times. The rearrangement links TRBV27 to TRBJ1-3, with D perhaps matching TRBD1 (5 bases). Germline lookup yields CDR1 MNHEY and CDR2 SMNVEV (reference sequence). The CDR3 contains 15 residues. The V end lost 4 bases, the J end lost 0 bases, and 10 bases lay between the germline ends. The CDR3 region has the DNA TGTGCCAGCAGTTCGCAGGGTTTCTCTGGAAACACCATATATTTT. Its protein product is CASSSQGFSGNTIYF.

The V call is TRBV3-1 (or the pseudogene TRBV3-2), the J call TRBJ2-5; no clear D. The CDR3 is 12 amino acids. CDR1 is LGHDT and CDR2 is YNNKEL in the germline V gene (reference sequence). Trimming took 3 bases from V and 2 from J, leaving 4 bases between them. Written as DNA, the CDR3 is TGTGCCAGCAGCCATAGACAAGAGACCCAGTACTTC. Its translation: CASSHRQETQYF.

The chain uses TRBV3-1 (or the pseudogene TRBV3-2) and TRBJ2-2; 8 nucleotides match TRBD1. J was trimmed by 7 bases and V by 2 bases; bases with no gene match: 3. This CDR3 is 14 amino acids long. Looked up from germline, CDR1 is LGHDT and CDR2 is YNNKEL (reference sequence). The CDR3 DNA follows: TGTGCCAGCAGCCAATTACAGGGGGACGGGGAGCTGTTTTTT. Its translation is CASSQLQGDGELFF.

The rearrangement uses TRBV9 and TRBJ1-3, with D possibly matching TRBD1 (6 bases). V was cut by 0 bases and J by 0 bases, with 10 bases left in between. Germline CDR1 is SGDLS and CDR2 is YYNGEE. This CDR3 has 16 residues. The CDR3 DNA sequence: TGTGCCAGCAGCGTAGGACAGGCTGGCTCTGGAAACACCATATATTTT. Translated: CASSVGQAGSGNTIYF. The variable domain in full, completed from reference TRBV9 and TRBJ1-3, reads DSGVTQTPKHLITATGQRVTLRCSPRSGDLSVYWYQQSLDQGLQFLIQYYNGEERAKGNILERFSAQQFPDLHSELNLSSLELGDSALYFCASSVGQAGSGNTIYFGEGSWLTVV.

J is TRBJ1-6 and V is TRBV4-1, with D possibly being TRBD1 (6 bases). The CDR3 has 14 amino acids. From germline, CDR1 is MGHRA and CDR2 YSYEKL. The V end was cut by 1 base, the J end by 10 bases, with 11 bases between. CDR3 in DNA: TGCGCCAGCAGCCAAGGCAGGGGCACCTCACCCCTCCACTTT. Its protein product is CASSQGRGTSPLHF.

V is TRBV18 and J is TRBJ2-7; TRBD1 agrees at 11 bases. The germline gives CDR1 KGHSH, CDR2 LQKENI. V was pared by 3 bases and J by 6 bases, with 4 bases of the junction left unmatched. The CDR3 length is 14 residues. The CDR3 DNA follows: TGTGCCAGCTCACCGGGACAGGGGGGACGCGAGCAGTACTTC. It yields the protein CASSPGQGGREQYF.

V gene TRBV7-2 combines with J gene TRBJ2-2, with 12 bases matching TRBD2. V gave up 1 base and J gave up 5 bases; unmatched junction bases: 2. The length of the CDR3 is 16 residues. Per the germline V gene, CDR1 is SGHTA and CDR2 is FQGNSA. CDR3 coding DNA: TGTGCCAGCAGCTTAGGGCTAGCGGGAGGGACCGGGGAGCTGTTTTTT. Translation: CASSLGLAGGTGELFF.

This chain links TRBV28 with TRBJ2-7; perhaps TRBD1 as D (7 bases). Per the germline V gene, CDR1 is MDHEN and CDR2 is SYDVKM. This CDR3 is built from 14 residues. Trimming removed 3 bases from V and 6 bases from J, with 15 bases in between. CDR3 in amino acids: CASSFRRRGPEQYF. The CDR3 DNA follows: TGTGCCAGCAGTTTTAGGCGGAGGGGGCCCGAGCAGTACTTC.

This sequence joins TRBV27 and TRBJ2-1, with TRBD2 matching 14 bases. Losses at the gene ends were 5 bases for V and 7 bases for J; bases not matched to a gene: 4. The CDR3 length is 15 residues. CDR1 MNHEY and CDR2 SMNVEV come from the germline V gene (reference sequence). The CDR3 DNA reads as TGTGCCAGCAGTCCGACTAGCGGGGGGGTAAATGAGCAGTTCTTC. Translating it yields CASSPTSGGVNEQFF.

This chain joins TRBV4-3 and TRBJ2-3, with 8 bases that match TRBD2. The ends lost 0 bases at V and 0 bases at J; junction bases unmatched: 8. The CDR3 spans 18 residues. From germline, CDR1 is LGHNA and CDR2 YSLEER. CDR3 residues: CASSQDLAVAGSTDTQYF. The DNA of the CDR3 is TGCGCCAGCAGCCAAGACCTGGCGGTAGCGGGAAGCACAGATACGCAGTATTTT.

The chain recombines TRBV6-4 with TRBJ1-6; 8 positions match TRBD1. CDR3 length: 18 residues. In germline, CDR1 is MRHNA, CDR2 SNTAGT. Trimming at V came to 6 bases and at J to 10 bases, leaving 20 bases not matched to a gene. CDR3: CASRGQGQPRPPGSPLHF. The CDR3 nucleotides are TGTGCCAGCAGAGGACAGGGTCAACCCCGTCCCCCGGGGTCACCCCTCCACTTT.

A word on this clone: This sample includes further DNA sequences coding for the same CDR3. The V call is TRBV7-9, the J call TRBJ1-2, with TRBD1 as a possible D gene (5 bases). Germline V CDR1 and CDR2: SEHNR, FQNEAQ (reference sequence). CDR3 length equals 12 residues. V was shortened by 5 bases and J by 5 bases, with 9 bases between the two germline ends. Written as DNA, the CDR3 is TGTGCCAGCAGCCAGGGACTTTATGGCTACACCTTC. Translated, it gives CASSQGLYGYTF.

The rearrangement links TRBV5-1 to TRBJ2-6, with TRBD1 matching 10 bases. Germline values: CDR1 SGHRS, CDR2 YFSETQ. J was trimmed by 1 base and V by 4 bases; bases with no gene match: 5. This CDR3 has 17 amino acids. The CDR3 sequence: CASSPGQGKSGANVLTF. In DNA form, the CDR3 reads TGCGCCAGCAGCCCGGGACAGGGGAAATCTGGGGCCAACGTCCTGACTTTC.

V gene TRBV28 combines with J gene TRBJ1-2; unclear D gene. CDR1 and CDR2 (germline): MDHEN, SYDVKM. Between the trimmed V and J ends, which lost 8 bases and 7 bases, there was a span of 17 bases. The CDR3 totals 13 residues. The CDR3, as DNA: TGTGCCAGCTACAGAAGGGAGAGTGCTGGCTACACCTTC. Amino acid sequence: CASYRRESAGYTF.

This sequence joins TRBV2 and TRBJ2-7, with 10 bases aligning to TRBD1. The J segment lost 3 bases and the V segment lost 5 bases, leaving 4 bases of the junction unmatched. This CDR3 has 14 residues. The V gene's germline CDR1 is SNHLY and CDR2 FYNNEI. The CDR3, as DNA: TGTGCCAGCAGTCCGACAGGGGGCGGCTACGAGCAGTACTTC. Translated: CASSPTGGGYEQYF.

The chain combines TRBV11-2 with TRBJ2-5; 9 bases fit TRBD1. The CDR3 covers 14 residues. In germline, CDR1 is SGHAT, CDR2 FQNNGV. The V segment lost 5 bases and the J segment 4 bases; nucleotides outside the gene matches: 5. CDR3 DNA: TGTGCCAGCAGCCCGACAGGGGGAACAGAGACCCAGTACTTC. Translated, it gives CASSPTGGTETQYF.

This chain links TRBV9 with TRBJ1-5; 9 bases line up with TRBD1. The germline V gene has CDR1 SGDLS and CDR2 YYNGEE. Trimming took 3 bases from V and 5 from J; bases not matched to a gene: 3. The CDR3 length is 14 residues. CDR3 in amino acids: CASSAGQGYQPQHF. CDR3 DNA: TGTGCCAGCAGCGCTGGACAGGGGTATCAGCCCCAGCATTTT.

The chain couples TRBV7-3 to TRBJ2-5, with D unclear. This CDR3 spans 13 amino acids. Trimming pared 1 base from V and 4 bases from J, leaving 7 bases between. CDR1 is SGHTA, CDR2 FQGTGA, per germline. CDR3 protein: CASSLIPGETQYF. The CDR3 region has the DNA TGTGCCAGCAGCTTAATACCAGGAGAGACCCAGTACTTC. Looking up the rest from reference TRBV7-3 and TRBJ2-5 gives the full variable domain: GAGVSQTPSNKVTEKGKYVELRCDPISGHTALYWYRQSLGQGPEFLIYFQGTGAADDSGLPNDRFFAVRPEGSVSTLKIQRTERGDSAVYLCASSLIPGETQYFGPGTRLLVL.

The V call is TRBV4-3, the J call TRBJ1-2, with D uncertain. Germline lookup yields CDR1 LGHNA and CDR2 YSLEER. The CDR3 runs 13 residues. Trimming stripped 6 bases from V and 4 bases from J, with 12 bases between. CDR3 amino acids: CASSREFGYGYTF. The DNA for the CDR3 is TGCGCCAGCAGTCGGGAGTTTGGCTATGGCTACACCTTC.

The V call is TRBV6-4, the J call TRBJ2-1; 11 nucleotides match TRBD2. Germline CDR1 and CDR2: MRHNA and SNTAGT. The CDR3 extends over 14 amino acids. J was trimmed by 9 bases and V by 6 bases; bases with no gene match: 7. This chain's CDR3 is CASSLAGGPSEQFF. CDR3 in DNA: TGTGCCAGCAGCTTAGCGGGGGGGCCGAGTGAGCAGTTCTTC.

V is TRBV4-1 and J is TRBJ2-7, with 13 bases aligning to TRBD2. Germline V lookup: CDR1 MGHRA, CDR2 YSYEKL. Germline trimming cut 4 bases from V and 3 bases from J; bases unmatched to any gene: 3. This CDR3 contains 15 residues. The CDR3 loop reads CASSPGLAGVYEQYF. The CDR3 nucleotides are TGCGCCAGCAGCCCCGGACTAGCGGGGGTCTACGAGCAGTACTTC.

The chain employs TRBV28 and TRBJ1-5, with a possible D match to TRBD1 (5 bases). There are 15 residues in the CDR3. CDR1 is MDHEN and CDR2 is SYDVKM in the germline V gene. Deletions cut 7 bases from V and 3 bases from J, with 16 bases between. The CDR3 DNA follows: TGTGCCAGCATTCCAATACAGGTAGTCAATCAGCCCCAGCATTTT. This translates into CASIPIQVVNQPQHF.

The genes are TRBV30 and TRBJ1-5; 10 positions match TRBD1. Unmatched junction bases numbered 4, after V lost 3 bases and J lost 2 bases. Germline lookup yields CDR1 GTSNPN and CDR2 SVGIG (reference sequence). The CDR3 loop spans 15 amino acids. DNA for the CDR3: TGTGCCTGGAGAACCGGGACAGGGGGCAATCAGCCCCAGCATTTT. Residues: CAWRTGTGGNQPQHF.

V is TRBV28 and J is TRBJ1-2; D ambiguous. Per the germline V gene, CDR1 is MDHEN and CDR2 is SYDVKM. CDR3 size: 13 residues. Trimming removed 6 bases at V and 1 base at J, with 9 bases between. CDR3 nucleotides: TGTGCCAGCAGAATGGGCGTTAACTATGGCTACACCTTC. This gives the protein CASRMGVNYGYTF.

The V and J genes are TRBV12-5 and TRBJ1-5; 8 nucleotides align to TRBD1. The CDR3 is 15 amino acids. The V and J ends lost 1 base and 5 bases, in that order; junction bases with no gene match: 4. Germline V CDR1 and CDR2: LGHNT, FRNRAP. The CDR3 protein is CASGLDVQGDQPQHF. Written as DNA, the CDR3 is TGTGCTAGTGGTTTGGACGTACAGGGGGATCAGCCCCAGCATTTT. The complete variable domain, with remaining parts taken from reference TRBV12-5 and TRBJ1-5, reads DARVTQTPRHKVTEMGQEVTMRCQPILGHNTVFWYRQTMMQGLELLAYFRNRAPLDDSGMPKDRFSAEMPDATLATLKIQPSEPRDSAVYFCASGLDVQGDQPQHFGDGTRLSIL.